Below, 26 T cell receptor beta chains from the same sample are listed, as sequenced in a study of T cells expressing NK-cell markers. TCRdb re-called the 5' RACE reads; every CDR3 protein appears as one record, without DNA. Its clone listing holds 440,000 or so distinct CDR3 sequences. Sequencing was carried out using blood T cells: a sorted CD56 or NKG2C T cell subset, CD4+ or CD8+ T cells, or bulk PBMC T cells (not recorded which). The receptors here all came from a woman between 18 and 70 years old in good health.

This chain joins TRBV6-4 and TRBJ2-1; lacking DNA, the TRBD1 call made by TCRdb goes unchecked. The CDR3 totals 13 residues. CDR1 is MRHNA, CDR2 SNTAGT, per germline. CDR3 protein: CASRSSGDNEQFF.

This sequence joins TRBV20-1 and TRBJ2-1; the D gene TCRdb calls, TRBD1, cannot be checked with no DNA. The CDR3 runs to 14 residues. From germline, CDR1 is DFQATT and CDR2 SNEGSKA (reference sequence). CDR3: CSAVSGGASNEQFF.

The chain recombines TRBV11-3 with TRBJ2-1; TCRdb reports TRBD2, a call that lacks DNA to check it against. The CDR3 totals 15 residues. Germline CDR1 is SGHNT and CDR2 is YENEEA. CDR3 loop: CASSFTSATRGEQFF.

This rearrangement joins TRBV12-3 or TRBV12-4 to TRBJ2-4; checking the TCRdb D call of TRBD2 is not possible without DNA. The CDR3 loop spans 12 amino acids. The CDR3 here is CASSLELVIQYF.

The rearrangement uses TRBV12-3 or TRBV12-4 and TRBJ1-3; lacking DNA, the TRBD1 call made by TCRdb goes unchecked. CDR3 length: 14 residues. The chain's CDR3 is CASSLRDTWGTIYF.

V gene TRBV9 combines with J gene TRBJ1-5. Germline CDR1 is SGDLS and CDR2 is YYNGEE. The CDR3 has 15 amino acids. The CDR3 here is CASSTTSAYNQPQHF.

This rearrangement joins TRBV6-2 or TRBV6-3 to TRBJ2-7; TCRdb lists TRBD2, though no DNA is available to test this call. CDR1 is MNHEY, CDR2 SVGEGT, per germline. The CDR3 length is 19 residues. This chain's CDR3 is CASTSSPGLAGGWFYEQYF.

This rearrangement joins TRBV5-1 to TRBJ2-5. This CDR3 has 13 residues. CDR1 and CDR2 (germline): SGHRS, YFSETQ. CDR3 sequence reads: CASSLSPEETQYF.

V usage is TRBV27 and J usage is TRBJ1-4; TCRdb lists TRBD1, though no DNA is available to test this call. Per germline, CDR1 MNHEY and CDR2 SMNVEV (reference sequence). The CDR3 has 13 residues. This chain's CDR3 is CASSRTGGEKLFF.

V usage is TRBV7-6 and J usage is TRBJ2-5; TCRdb names TRBD1, which stays unverified in the absence of DNA. The CDR3 has 20 amino acids. Germline-derived CDR1 and CDR2 are SGHVS and FNYEAQ. This chain's CDR3 is CASSLRRAGTPRGEKETQYF.

The J gene is TRBJ1-1, the V gene TRBV7-2; TCRdb names TRBD1, which stays unverified in the absence of DNA. Germline V gene data show CDR1 as SGHTA and CDR2 as FQGNSA. This CDR3 is 13 amino acids long. The CDR3 sequence: CASSPKTVIEAFF.

CDR3 region: CASSEQESTEAFF. The V and J genes are TRBV6-4 and TRBJ1-1; TCRdb's D call of TRBD1 is untestable without DNA. In germline, CDR1 is MRHNA, CDR2 SNTAGT. The CDR3 length is 13 residues.

The chain combines TRBV29-1 with TRBJ2-3; the D call from TCRdb, TRBD1, cannot be confirmed without DNA. Germline V gives CDR1 SQVTM, CDR2 ANQGSEA. The CDR3 has 12 residues. CDR3 sequence: CSIRAETDTQYF.

The chain employs TRBV27 and TRBJ1-4; the TCRdb D gene call, TRBD1, has no DNA to confirm it. Germline V lookup: CDR1 MNHEY, CDR2 SMNVEV (reference sequence). This CDR3 contains 14 residues. The CDR3 sequence is CASSPNRGREKLFF.

The chain joins TRBV28 to TRBJ2-6; the TCRdb call, TRBD1, lacks DNA for checking. The CDR3 contains 17 residues. Germline CDR1 and CDR2: MDHEN and SYDVKM. This chain's CDR3 is CASYPSRGSAGANVLTF.

CDR3 in amino acids: CASSLSKGPDTQYF. The chain links TRBV28 to TRBJ2-3. CDR3 length: 14 residues. Looked up from germline, CDR1 is MDHEN and CDR2 is SYDVKM.

The gene calls are TRBV11-2 and TRBJ1-2; TCRdb names TRBD1, which stays unverified in the absence of DNA. The CDR3 has 14 residues. From germline, CDR1 is SGHAT and CDR2 FQNNGV. The CDR3 is CASSSNRVGYGYTF. The variable domain in full, completed from reference TRBV11-2 and TRBJ1-2, reads EAGVAQSPRYKIIEKRQSVAFWCNPISGHATLYWYQQILGQGPKLLIQFQNNGVVDDSQLPKDRFSAERLKGVDSTLKIQPAKLEDSAVYLCASSSNRVGYGYTFGSGTRLTVV.

The V and J genes are TRBV14 and TRBJ2-1. CDR1 SGHDN and CDR2 FVKESK come from the germline V gene. This CDR3 comprises 11 residues. The CDR3 here is CASSRVNEQFF.

V is TRBV6-6 and J is TRBJ1-2. Germline V gene data show CDR1 as MNHNY and CDR2 as SVGAGI (reference sequence). The CDR3 contains 11 residues. The CDR3 sequence is CATLTGYGYTF.

This chain links TRBV27 with TRBJ1-6. The CDR3 consists of 16 residues. Looked up from germline, CDR1 is MNHEY and CDR2 is SMNVEV (reference sequence). The CDR3 spells CASSLLGGIYNSPLHF.

This sequence joins TRBV15 and TRBJ2-5; TCRdb outputs TRBD2, but without DNA this stays unchecked. Germline-derived CDR1 and CDR2 are LNHNV and YYDKDF (reference sequence). The CDR3 loop spans 15 amino acids. CDR3 in amino acids: CATSRPREGPETQYF. The whole variable domain, remainder taken from reference TRBV15 and TRBJ2-5, is DAMVIQNPRYQVTQFGKPVTLSCSQTLNHNVMYWYQQKSSQAPKLLFHYYDKDFNNEADTPDNFQSRRPNTSFCFLDIRSPGLGDTAMYLCATSRPREGPETQYFGPGTRLLVL.

The chain couples TRBV5-1 to TRBJ1-2. The CDR3 is 13 amino acids. Looked up from germline, CDR1 is SGHRS and CDR2 is YFSETQ. The CDR3 loop reads CASSLAGVGGYTF.

This chain connects TRBV4-1 to TRBJ2-5; TCRdb's assignment of TRBD1 cannot be checked, as there is no DNA. The CDR3 sequence is 15 residues long. CDR1 is MGHRA, CDR2 YSYEKL, per germline. CDR3 amino acids: CASSQGQGTQETQYF.

The chain is built from TRBV5-1 and TRBJ2-1; TCRdb proposes TRBD1, but this gene call is untestable without DNA. Germline V gene lookup returns CDR1 SGHRS and CDR2 YFSETQ. The CDR3 contains 14 residues. CDR3 protein: CASSLSVGDGEQFF.

This chain joins TRBV15 and TRBJ2-5. The V gene's germline CDR1 is LNHNV and CDR2 YYDKDF (reference sequence). The CDR3 runs 14 residues. This CDR3 is CATSRDSGFETQYF.

The rearrangement uses TRBV4-3 and TRBJ1-6. The CDR3 covers 16 residues. Germline lookup yields CDR1 LGHNA and CDR2 YSLEER. CDR3 amino acids: CASSQDLGLTITPLHF.